The source of this T cell receptor beta chain is a study of identical twins. Findings and caveats of the study: While abundant cord blood beta clonotypes carried fewer insertions, memory repertoires showed no such pattern.

TCRdb analysed the 5' RACE reads with MiXCR anew, one entry per CDR3 protein. The data contain 350,000 to 400,000 distinct CDR3 sequences, approximately 10% of them singletons. On this clonotype: The antigen remains unidentified.

Source material: naive T cells sorted from blood. This clonotype originated in a woman between 45 and 65 years old in good health.

The CDR3 loop is CSASGTRVMSEQFF. In DNA form, the CDR3 reads TGCAGTGCTTCCGGGACTAGGGTGATGAGTGAGCAGTTCTTC. The chain uses TRBV20-1 and TRBJ2-1; 8 nucleotides agree with TRBD2. Germline lookup yields CDR1 DFQATT and CDR2 SNEGSKA (reference sequence). This CDR3 has 14 amino acids. Trimming cost V 5 bases and J 9 bases; bases outside gene matches: 12.